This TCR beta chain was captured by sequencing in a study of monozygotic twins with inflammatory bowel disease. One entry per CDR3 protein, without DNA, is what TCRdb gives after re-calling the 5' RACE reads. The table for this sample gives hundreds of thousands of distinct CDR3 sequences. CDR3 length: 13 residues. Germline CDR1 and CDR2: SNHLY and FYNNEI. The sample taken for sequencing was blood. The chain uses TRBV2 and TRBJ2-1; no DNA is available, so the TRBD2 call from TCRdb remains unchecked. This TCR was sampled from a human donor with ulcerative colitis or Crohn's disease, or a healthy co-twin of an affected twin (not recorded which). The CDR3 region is CASSADYDNEQFF.